This T cell receptor (beta chain) is drawn from a study of cytomegalovirus exposure and HLA in healthy donors. General study results and limits: In vitro experiments confirmed that three CMV-associated chains were specific for CMV antigens. The finding came from a later analysis; first-cohort TCR clusters tended to co-occur in the 120 or so validation repertoires. Cytomegalovirus status was reportedly diagnosed by the classifier with high specificity and sensitivity.

TCRdb keeps only in-frame clones here, not all; method: immunoSEQ multiplex PCR. The profile covers 150,000 to 250,000 clones, with 75% to 85% appearing a single time and roughly 13% taken by the ten largest. Concerning this clone: The antigen is unknown.

This CDR3 contains 18 residues. The V and J ends lost 1 base and 4 bases, in that order; junction bases with no gene match: 16. Per the germline V gene, CDR1 is SGHRS and CDR2 is YFSETQ. This rearrangement joins TRBV5-1 to TRBJ1-2, with 7 bases identical to TRBD1. This TCR derives from a woman younger than 45 in good health and CMV-seropositive. The specimen sequenced was PBMCs. The CDR3 region has the DNA TGCGCCAGCAGCTTGTTTCTGGCTGTGGGACAGAGTTTCTATGGCTACACCTTC. Translated, it gives CASSLFLAVGQSFYGYTF.